This TCR beta chain was sequenced in a study of T cell responses to AZD1222 COVID-19 vaccine. Notes on the study in general: Repertoires were obtained solely post-peak T cell response. Donors, mostly white British, included more females; clonal diversity was possibly underestimated. Spike-specific TCR breadth rose after two AZD1222 doses, and depth rose as well.

For this clone: Its antigen remains unidentified. At one of its ends the junction is not consistent with the germline gene, which may arise from a read error.

Assay used: immunoSEQ multiplex PCR; TCRdb lists only in-frame clones, some missing. The data contain about 120,000 clones, roughly 89% of them singletons. CDR1 and CDR2 (germline): SGDLS, YYNGEE. The CDR3 has 12 amino acids. V gene TRBV9 combines with J gene TRBJ1-3; D gene unclear. The specimen comprised peripheral blood, sampled on day 0 of AZD1222 vaccination. This TCR derives from an adult in good health. This chain's CDR3 is CAGRSSGNTIYF. The CDR3 coding sequence is TGTGCCGGCAGAAGCTCTGGAAACACCATATATTTT.